This TCR beta chain came from a study of CD8 T cells in ankylosing spondylitis. TCRdb itself ran the 5' RACE reads through MiXCR, one entry per CDR3 protein. Here the sample spans approximately 240,000 distinct CDR3 sequences, under 30% being singletons. This clonotype turned up a few times. V lost 4 bases and J lost 6; bases outside the gene matches: 3. Germline CDR1 and CDR2: DFQATT and SNEGSKA (reference sequence). CDR3 size: 13 residues. Sample: blood, either unsorted or a sorted T cell fraction (not recorded which). The chain links TRBV20-1 to TRBJ2-2; TRBD1 matches at 9 bases. This receptor was obtained from a male donor with ankylosing spondylitis or in good health (not recorded which). The CDR3 protein is CSATNRGPGELFF. The DNA for the CDR3 is TGCAGTGCTACAAACAGGGGGCCCGGGGAGCTGTTTTTT.